The 23 T cell receptor beta chains reported below all come from one sample, sequenced in a study of spatial heterogeneity in lung cancer. TCRdb independently ran MiXCR on the 5' RACE reads; one entry per CDR3 protein. The sample shows approximately 17,000 distinct CDR3 sequences, over 15% of them seen only once. Time point denoted: blood at routine non-recurrence follow-up after resection. The material sequenced was PBMCs, taken at follow-up. Receptors originate from a male donor with early-stage non-small cell lung cancer.

In its sample, this clonotype was seen many times. V and J are TRBV12-3 or TRBV12-4 and TRBJ2-7; D may be TRBD1 (6 bases). This CDR3 contains 14 residues. Deletions cut 7 bases from V and 3 bases from J, with 16 bases between. The CDR3 reads CASTTRDIDYEQYF. The CDR3 region has the DNA TGTGCCAGCACTACCCGGGACATCGACTACGAGCAGTACTTC.

This clonotype was recorded many times. The V gene is TRBV2, the J gene TRBJ2-7; 13 positions match TRBD2. With 6 bases clipped from V and 2 bases from J, the junction kept 4 bases outside the gene matches. This CDR3 is 15 amino acids long. CDR1 is SNHLY, CDR2 FYNNEI, per germline. The CDR3 here is CASSELAGGPYEQYF. The CDR3 DNA is TGTGCCAGCAGCGAACTAGCGGGGGGGCCCTACGAGCAGTACTTC.

The chain recombines TRBV7-2 with TRBJ2-1; 8 nucleotides match TRBD1. J was trimmed by 9 bases and V by 1 base; bases with no gene match: 5. CDR3 length: 14 amino acids. The germline gives CDR1 SGHTA, CDR2 FQGNSA. CDR3 bases: TGTGCCAGCAGCTTAGTACAGGGGGACGGTGAGCAGTTCTTC. Its protein is CASSLVQGDGEQFF.

The CDR3 region is CSVTTGTGIGETQYF. DNA of the CDR3: TGCAGCGTTACCACCGGGACAGGGATCGGTGAGACCCAGTACTTC. The V gene is TRBV29-1, the J gene TRBJ2-5; 9 bases match TRBD1. With 5 bases clipped from V and 5 bases from J, the junction kept 12 bases outside the gene matches. Germline lookup yields CDR1 SQVTM and CDR2 ANQGSEA. The CDR3 is 15 residues long.

This clonotype came up once. The chain combines TRBV7-8 with TRBJ1-1, with TRBD1 as a possible D gene (6 bases). This CDR3 is 15 amino acids long. Trimming pared 5 bases from V and 0 bases from J, leaving 13 bases between. Germline V gene lookup returns CDR1 SGHVS and CDR2 FQNEAQ. DNA for the CDR3: TGTGCCAGCAGCGCTCACAGGGTTGTGAACACTGAAGCTTTCTTT. This encodes CASSAHRVVNTEAFF.

By its share, this clonotype is medium-sized. V gene TRBV29-1 combines with J gene TRBJ1-2; D remains unclear. V gave up 2 bases and J gave up 3 bases, with 7 bases separating them. Looked up from germline, CDR1 is SQVTM and CDR2 is ANQGSEA. This CDR3 comprises 12 residues. DNA of the CDR3: TGCAGCGTTGAACGGGTCGACTATGGCTACACCTTC. It encodes CSVERVDYGYTF.

This clonotype was observed at least ten times. The chain links TRBV11-2 to TRBJ1-1; 9 nucleotides agree with TRBD1. Germline CDR1 SGHAT, CDR2 FQNNGV. V was pared by 0 bases and J by 2 bases, with 1 base of the junction left unmatched. The CDR3 contains 15 residues. DNA of the CDR3: TGTGCCAGCAGCTTAGAGGACAGGGGAAACACTGAAGCTTTCTTT. Its protein is CASSLEDRGNTEAFF.

The V and J genes are TRBV4-1 and TRBJ2-7; 8 nucleotides align to TRBD1. Germline trimming cut 4 bases from V and 0 bases from J; bases unmatched to any gene: 2. The CDR3 contains 14 residues. CDR1 and CDR2 (germline): MGHRA, YSYEKL. CDR3 in DNA: TGCGCCAGCAGCCTTACAGGGGGCTCCTACGAGCAGTACTTC. As protein: CASSLTGGSYEQYF.

There are many counts of this clonotype. This chain connects TRBV20-1 to TRBJ2-5, with D unclear. The ends were cut back, 7 bases at V and 5 bases at J, with 11 bases in the middle. CDR3 length equals 11 residues. Per the germline V gene, CDR1 is DFQATT and CDR2 is SNEGSKA (reference sequence). The CDR3, as DNA: TGCAGTGGTACCTCGCGTGAGACCCAGTACTTC. It yields the protein CSGTSRETQYF.

The V and J genes are TRBV9 and TRBJ1-1, with D uncertain. The CDR3 is 16 amino acids. The V gene lost 0 bases and the J gene lost 2 bases, with 14 bases spanning the gap. Germline values: CDR1 SGDLS, CDR2 YYNGEE. The DNA for the CDR3 is TGTGCCAGCAGCGTAGGGGCCACCTCTACTAACACTGAAGCTTTCTTT. This sequence encodes CASSVGATSTNTEAFF.

This clonotype has just a few counts. The chain joins TRBV7-9 to TRBJ2-3; 12 positions agree with TRBD2. Germline assignment: CDR1 SEHNR and CDR2 FQNEAQ (reference sequence). The CDR3 sequence is 16 residues long. The V and J ends lost 5 bases and 6 bases, in that order; junction bases with no gene match: 9. The CDR3 region has the DNA TGTGCCAGCAGCCGGACTAGCGGGGCACGTCCTGATACGCAGTATTTT. Residues: CASSRTSGARPDTQYF.

This clonotype was seen repeatedly, ten times or more. This chain uses TRBV29-1 with TRBJ1-1; the D is unclear. CDR3 length: 14 amino acids. Germline loops: CDR1 SQVTM, CDR2 ANQGSEA. With 1 base removed from V and 1 base from J, the gap between germline ends came to 10 bases. The CDR3 loop reads CSVEGDNTNTEAFF. Written as DNA, the CDR3 is TGCAGCGTTGAAGGGGATAATACGAACACTGAAGCTTTCTTT. Filled out from reference TRBV29-1 and TRBJ1-1, the complete variable domain reads SAVISQKPSRDICQRGTSLTIQCQVDSQVTMMFWYRQQPGQSLTLIATANQGSEATYESGFVIDKFPISRPNLTFSTLTVSNMSPEDSSIYLCSVEGDNTNTEAFFGQGTRLTVV.

By frequency in the sample, this clonotype is medium-sized. The chain combines TRBV11-2 with TRBJ2-1, with unresolved D. V was cut by 1 base and J by 10 bases, with 5 bases left in between. This CDR3 spans 11 amino acids. Germline CDR1 SGHAT, CDR2 FQNNGV. The CDR3 sequence: CASSLVVEQFF. The CDR3 DNA reads as TGTGCCAGCAGCTTAGTTGTAGAGCAGTTCTTC. Together with reference TRBV11-2 and TRBJ2-1, the CDR3 gives the full variable domain: EAGVAQSPRYKIIEKRQSVAFWCNPISGHATLYWYQQILGQGPKLLIQFQNNGVVDDSQLPKDRFSAERLKGVDSTLKIQPAKLEDSAVYLCASSLVVEQFFGPGTRLTVL.

This chain connects TRBV7-2 to TRBJ2-1; D is possibly TRBD2 (6 bases). This CDR3 is 16 amino acids long. V was pared by 4 bases and J by 0 bases, with 13 bases between. Germline-derived CDR1 and CDR2 are SGHTA and FQGNSA. The CDR3 sequence is CASSSGLGSSYNEQFF. The DNA of the CDR3 is TGTGCCAGCAGCTCGGGCCTCGGGAGCTCCTACAATGAGCAGTTCTTC.

The J gene is TRBJ2-3, the V gene TRBV20-1, with no clear D. Germline CDR1 reads DFQATT; CDR2 reads SNEGSKA (reference sequence). This CDR3 is built from 14 residues. V was shortened by 2 bases and J by 4 bases, with 13 bases between the two germline ends. CDR3 sequence: CSARSLVGADTQYF. CDR3 nucleotide sequence: TGCAGTGCTAGATCGCTAGTTGGGGCAGATACGCAGTATTTT.

This clonotype was detected only a few times. The V and J genes are TRBV9 and TRBJ2-3, with TRBD1 identical over 7 bases. Germline assignment: CDR1 SGDLS and CDR2 YYNGEE. The V and J ends lost 5 bases and 2 bases, in that order; junction bases with no gene match: 8. The CDR3 length is 15 residues. The CDR3 region is CASREGTANTDTQYF. DNA of the CDR3: TGTGCCAGCAGAGAGGGGACAGCGAACACAGATACGCAGTATTTT.

This clonotype was seen a few times. V gene TRBV29-1 combines with J gene TRBJ2-6; D perhaps matches TRBD2 (6 bases). The CDR3 sequence is 15 residues long. The germline V gene has CDR1 SQVTM and CDR2 ANQGSEA. V lost 4 bases, J lost 1 base, and 11 bases lay in between. CDR3 nucleotide sequence: TGCAGCGTTGGGTTGGGGGGATCTGGGGCCAACGTCCTGACTTTC. Its translation: CSVGLGGSGANVLTF.

The chain links TRBV10-3 to TRBJ1-3; maybe TRBD1 (5 bases). V was shortened by 5 bases and J by 2 bases, with 10 bases between the two germline ends. The CDR3 is made up of 14 amino acids. CDR1 ENHRY and CDR2 SYGVKD come from the germline V gene. This CDR3 reads CAISPTETGNTIYF. CDR3 DNA sequence: TGTGCCATCAGTCCGACAGAGACTGGAAACACCATATATTTT.

J is TRBJ2-7 and V is TRBV20-1, with 7 bases identical to TRBD2. The V gene end was trimmed by 8 bases and the J gene end by 3 bases; junction bases not matched to a gene: 7. The CDR3 runs 12 residues. Germline CDR1 DFQATT, CDR2 SNEGSKA (reference sequence). The CDR3 region has the DNA TGCAGTCTCGGGAGGACCCTCTACGAGCAGTACTTC. Amino acid sequence: CSLGRTLYEQYF.

This clonotype occurred a few times. The chain joins TRBV4-1 to TRBJ2-1; weak D call: TRBD1 (5 bases). The V gene lost 7 bases and the J gene lost 0 bases, with 16 bases spanning the gap. Germline values: CDR1 MGHRA, CDR2 YSYEKL. The CDR3 is 16 residues long. The CDR3, as DNA: TGCGCCAGCAATGGAGAGGCAGGGAACTCCTACAATGAGCAGTTCTTC. It codes for CASNGEAGNSYNEQFF.

The chain recombines TRBV19 with TRBJ2-7; the D gene is possibly TRBD2 (5 bases). The CDR3 totals 13 residues. V was shortened by 8 bases and J by 0 bases, with 11 bases between the two germline ends. The V gene's germline CDR1 is LNHDA and CDR2 SQIVND (reference sequence). CDR3 nucleotides: TGTGCCAGTGCGGGCCAGAGCTCCTACGAGCAGTACTTC. Translation: CASAGQSSYEQYF.

The table lists this clonotype with many counts. The chain joins TRBV10-3 to TRBJ2-7, with 9 bases that match TRBD1. Germline V lookup: CDR1 ENHRY, CDR2 SYGVKD. The CDR3 has 15 amino acids. V shed 4 bases and J 6 bases; nucleotides not matched to a gene: 10. The CDR3 nucleotides read TGTGCCATCAGTGCAGGGTCGGGACAGGGATCCGAGCAGTACTTC. It translates to CAISAGSGQGSEQYF.

The chain joins TRBV7-2 to TRBJ2-1, with D possibly being TRBD1 or TRBD2 (5 bases each). V lost 1 base to trimming and J lost 0 bases, with 13 bases between them. The germline V gene encodes CDR1 SGHTA and CDR2 FQGNSA. The CDR3 has 17 residues. The CDR3 loop reads CASSLGIPGASYNEQFF. CDR3 coding DNA: TGTGCCAGCAGCTTAGGGATCCCCGGGGCCTCCTACAATGAGCAGTTCTTC.